This T cell receptor (beta chain) was sequenced for a study of cytomegalovirus exposure and HLA in healthy donors. With 60 Vbeta and 13 Jbeta primers, the PCR was carried out. Clones were sequenced by immunoSEQ multiplex PCR, and TCRdb holds only the in-frame ones, with some missing. Counted here are 160,000 or so clones, 60% to 85% occurring once; the ten biggest clones make up around 2.3%. Regarding this clone: As yet, its antigen is unknown. The junction does not match germline at one end; this may be a read error.

This CDR3 contains 15 residues. Per germline, CDR1 SSHAT and CDR2 FNYEAQ (reference sequence). Study-wide points: Most of the TCR beta V segments (in an earlier analysis) were productive either about 87% or about 30% of the time. The investigators catalogued 150 to 200 TCR beta chains as cytomegalovirus-associated.

The source material was PBMCs. The chain recombines TRBV7-7 with TRBJ2-7; D perhaps matches TRBD2 (7 bases). This TCR came from a man aged 45-60 years in good health and CMV-seropositive. The CDR3 reads CASSPGGGGSYEQYF. Written as DNA, the CDR3 is TGTGCTAGCAGCCCGGGGGGTGGGGGCAGCTACGAGCAGTACTTC.